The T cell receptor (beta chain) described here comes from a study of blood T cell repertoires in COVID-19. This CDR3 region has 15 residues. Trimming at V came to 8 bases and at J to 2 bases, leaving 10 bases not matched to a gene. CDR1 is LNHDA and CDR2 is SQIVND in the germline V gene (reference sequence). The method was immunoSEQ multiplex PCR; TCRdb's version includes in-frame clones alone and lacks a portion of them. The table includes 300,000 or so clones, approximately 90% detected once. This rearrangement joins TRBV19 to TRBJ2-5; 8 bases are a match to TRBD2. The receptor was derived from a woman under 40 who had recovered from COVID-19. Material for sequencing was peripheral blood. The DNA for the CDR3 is TGTGCCAGTCCCAGGGTCGGGAGGGTTCAAGAGACCCAGTACTTC. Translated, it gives CASPRVGRVQETQYF.